The 14 T cell receptor beta chains below were found in one sample sequenced in a study of beta chain features in type 1 diabetes (dated by TCRdb to between 2017 and 2018). The library came from the immunoSEQ multiplex PCR assay. All of the isolated RNA was reverse transcribed with the High Capacity cDNA Reverse Transcription Kit, so expressed TCRB transcripts were sequenced. The table comes from immuneACCESS by way of TCRdb, which keeps in-frame sequences with V and J called. Part of the clones is missing from these tables; in studies checked, under half for an unresolved V gene and the rest for unknown reasons. The sample has hundreds of thousands of clones on record, 30% of them singletons. The ten largest make up about 0.065% of the sample. Sequencing was carried out using naive CD4+ T cells from blood. This specimen's cell subset or site label, interpreted: true naive CD4+ T cells. The receptors were sampled from a man younger than 35 in good health.

V is TRBV7-6 and J is TRBJ2-1, with D unresolved. The CDR3 contains 15 residues. Germline V gene data show CDR1 as SGHVS and CDR2 as FNYEAQ. V lost 5 bases, J lost 4 bases, and 15 bases lay in between. The CDR3 DNA reads TGTGCCAGCAGCCCCGGTTTGACCTTTTACAATGAGCAGTTCTTC. Translation: CASSPGLTFYNEQFF.

This clone has more than one count but fewer than ten. This chain uses TRBV9 with TRBJ2-7; D possibly corresponds to TRBD1 (7 bases). CDR3 length: 17 amino acids. CDR1 is SGDLS, CDR2 YYNGEE, per germline. Deletions cut 5 bases from V and 3 bases from J, with 24 bases between. The CDR3 here is CASSARQGGWGDYEQYF. The CDR3 DNA reads as TGTGCCAGCAGTGCCCGACAGGGAGGCTGGGGGGACTACGAGCAGTACTTC.

As concerns this clone: The same CDR3 can be traced to other DNA sequences in this sample. The chain is built from TRBV7-9 and TRBJ2-3; D uncertain. The V end was cut by 0 bases, the J end by 1 base, with 5 bases between. The CDR3 is 14 residues long. Germline V gives CDR1 SEHNR, CDR2 FQNEAQ (reference sequence). The DNA for the CDR3 is TGTGCCAGCAGCTTAGCGTCGGGCACAGATACGCAGTATTTT. Protein product: CASSLASGTDTQYF.

V and J are TRBV15 and TRBJ2-3, with D perhaps matching TRBD1 (5 bases). This CDR3 is built from 13 residues. The germline gives CDR1 LNHNV, CDR2 YYDKDF (reference sequence). Deletions cut 6 bases from V and 0 bases from J, with 7 bases between. The CDR3 protein is CATSPGSTDTQYF. DNA for the CDR3: TGTGCCACCAGTCCAGGGAGCACAGATACGCAGTATTTT.

This clone was detected only once. The V and J genes are TRBV29-1 and TRBJ2-7; a possible D gene is TRBD2 (6 bases). Germline V gene lookup returns CDR1 SQVTM and CDR2 ANQGSEA. The CDR3 is made up of 12 amino acids. V was clipped by 7 bases and J by 0 bases, with 10 bases between them. CDR3 region: CSARGSSYEQYF. In nucleotides, the CDR3 is TGCAGCGCCCGGGGGAGCTCCTACGAGCAGTACTTC.

This clone has just a few counts. The chain is built from TRBV30 and TRBJ2-5; tentative D call: TRBD1 (5 bases). Trimming cost V 3 bases and J 1 base, with 12 bases left between them. The CDR3 extends over 14 amino acids. Germline loops: CDR1 GTSNPN, CDR2 SVGIG (reference sequence). CDR3 coding DNA: TGTGCCTGGAGCCCTGGACACTTCCAAGAGACCCAGTACTTC. Residues: CAWSPGHFQETQYF.

The chain has TRBV30 and TRBJ2-7; 7 bases are shared with TRBD1. CDR1 and CDR2 from the germline V gene are GTSNPN and SVGIG (reference sequence). With 3 bases clipped from V and 6 bases from J, the junction kept 5 bases outside the gene matches. The CDR3 contains 12 residues. The CDR3 DNA sequence: TGTGCCTGGAGGACAGGGTTTGGCGAGCAGTACTTC. Encoded protein: CAWRTGFGEQYF.

The sample holds one count of this clone. The chain uses TRBV30 and TRBJ1-5; perhaps TRBD1 as D (6 bases). Germline V CDR1 and CDR2: GTSNPN, SVGIG (reference sequence). The CDR3 spans 14 residues. V shed 4 bases and J shed 5 bases, with 15 bases lying between them. CDR3 sequence reads: CAWNLRGADQPQHF. DNA for the CDR3: TGTGCCTGGAACTTAAGGGGGGCCGATCAGCCCCAGCATTTT.

The chain links TRBV30 to TRBJ1-1; D gene unclear. Between the trimmed V and J ends, which lost 1 base and 0 bases, there was a span of 12 bases. The germline CDR1 and CDR2 sequences are GTSNPN and SVGIG (reference sequence). This CDR3 spans 15 amino acids. CDR3 nucleotides: TGTGCCTGGAGTGCCACTGTGAACATGAACACTGAAGCTTTCTTT. Translated: CAWSATVNMNTEAFF.

This clone was seen more than once but under ten times. The chain carries TRBV30 and TRBJ2-3; no firm D call. V lost 0 bases and J 8 bases, leaving 9 bases between the germline ends. The CDR3 runs to 12 residues. CDR1 and CDR2 from the germline V gene are GTSNPN and SVGIG (reference sequence). The CDR3, as DNA: TGTGCCTGGAGTGTAAGTCCTAGTACGCAGTATTTT. Protein product: CAWSVSPSTQYF.

J is TRBJ2-3 and V is TRBV7-2, with D possibly matching TRBD2 (5 bases). Germline V CDR1 and CDR2: SGHTA, FQGNSA. The CDR3 contains 15 residues. Trimming removed 5 bases at V and 0 bases at J, with 12 bases between. The CDR3 nucleotides read TGTGCCAGCAGCCCCGTAGCGCCTAGCACAGATACGCAGTATTTT. Translation gives CASSPVAPSTDTQYF. Looking up the rest from reference TRBV7-2 and TRBJ2-3 gives the full variable domain: GAGVSQSPSNKVTEKGKDVELRCDPISGHTALYWYRQSLGQGLEFLIYFQGNSAPDKSGLPSDRFSAERTGGSVSTLTIQRTQQEDSAVYLCASSPVAPSTDTQYFGPGTRLTVL.

The chain uses TRBV4-2 and TRBJ2-7; no firm D call. The length of the CDR3 is 15 residues. Germline V CDR1 and CDR2: LGHNA, YNFKEQ. The germline V and J ends were trimmed by 0 bases and 3 bases, with 12 bases remaining between them. The CDR3 is CASSQDPPQDYEQYF. CDR3 DNA sequence: TGTGCCAGCAGCCAAGATCCACCCCAGGACTACGAGCAGTACTTC.

This clone was observed a handful of times. The CDR3 loop is CASSPMSGSADEQFF. In DNA form, the CDR3 reads TGTGCCAGCAGCCCGATGAGCGGGAGTGCCGATGAGCAGTTCTTC. This chain links TRBV7-3 with TRBJ2-1; 8 nucleotides align to TRBD2. The germline V gene has CDR1 SGHTA and CDR2 FQGTGA. CDR3 length: 15 amino acids. Germline trimming cut 5 bases from V and 8 bases from J; bases unmatched to any gene: 11.

The sample holds a few counts of this clone. The chain is built from TRBV29-1 and TRBJ1-4, with D possibly matching TRBD1 (5 bases). Germline assignment: CDR1 SQVTM and CDR2 ANQGSEA. The CDR3 is made up of 13 amino acids. Trimming shortened V by 6 bases and J by 9 bases, and 17 bases separated the two germline ends. CDR3 DNA sequence: TGCAGCGTGCGGGGGAGACTGAGCCAAAAACTGTTTTTT. Protein: CSVRGRLSQKLFF. Using reference TRBV29-1 and TRBJ1-4 for the parts outside the CDR3, the full variable domain is SAVISQKPSRDICQRGTSLTIQCQVDSQVTMMFWYRQQPGQSLTLIATANQGSEATYESGFVIDKFPISRPNLTFSTLTVSNMSPEDSSIYLCSVRGRLSQKLFFGSGTQLSVL.